Sequencing of this T cell receptor (beta chain) was carried out in a study of regulatory T cells in long-lasting Graves disease. This clonotype has only a few counts. In germline, CDR1 is MNHNS, CDR2 SASEGT. V dropped 4 bases and J dropped 8; count of bases not matched to a gene: 9. This CDR3 is 15 amino acids long. Construction of the TCR beta libraries employed iRepertoire HTBI primers in conjunction with Arm-PCR of CDR3 regions. Per the original data handling: Identification yielded approximately 66 TRBV and more than 12 TRBJ segments across samples. Via MiXCR, TCRdb re-called the multiplex PCR reads, giving one row per CDR3 protein. The V and J calls and clone size come from TCRdb's table, not from the authors' own analysis. The data contain approximately 560,000 distinct CDR3 sequences, about 16% of them singletons. The time point here: newly diagnosed GD, antithyroid drugs for less than 3 months. PBMC-derived RNA was used for the TCR library.

The same data also contributed to another study, on T cells in Graves' hyperthyroidism and ophthalmopathy. As that report states: Across 18 months, stable Graves' hyperthyroidism was marked by no progression to ophthalmopathy. Most thyroid clonotypes with frequency above 0.001 were detected in blood.

The sequence came from a man aged 18 to 29 with Graves disease. The chain has TRBV6-1 and TRBJ1-4; 8 bases are shared with TRBD1. The source was peripheral blood mononuclear cells (PBMCs), collected at new diagnosis, from a patient treated with antithyroid drugs. The CDR3 here is CASSALTGDREKLFF. In DNA form, the CDR3 reads TGTGCCAGCAGTGCCTTGACAGGGGACAGGGAAAAACTGTTTTTT.